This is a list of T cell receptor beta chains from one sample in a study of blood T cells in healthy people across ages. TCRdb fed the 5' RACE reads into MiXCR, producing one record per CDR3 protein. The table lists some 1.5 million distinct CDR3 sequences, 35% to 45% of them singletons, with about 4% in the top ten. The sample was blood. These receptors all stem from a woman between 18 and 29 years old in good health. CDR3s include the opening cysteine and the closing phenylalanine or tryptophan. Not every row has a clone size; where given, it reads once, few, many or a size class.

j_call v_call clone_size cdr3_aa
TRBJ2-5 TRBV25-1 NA CASSGTIAGEQETQYF
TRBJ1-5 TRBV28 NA CASSPTAYSNQPQHF
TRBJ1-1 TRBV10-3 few CAISEFGVGNTEAFF
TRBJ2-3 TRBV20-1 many CSAREREADTQYF
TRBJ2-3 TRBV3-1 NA CASSQGTSGRTTQYF
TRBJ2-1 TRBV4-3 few CASSQELLVEQFF
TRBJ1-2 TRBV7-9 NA CASSLATLEGSYGYTF
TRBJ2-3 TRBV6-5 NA CASSYRSGSEAERDTQYF
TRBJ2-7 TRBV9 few CASSVSSGSDEQYF
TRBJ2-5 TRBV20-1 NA CSAGDYTATYF
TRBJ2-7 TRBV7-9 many CASSFAISSNYEQYF
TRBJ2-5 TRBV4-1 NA CASSQLQGSGTQYF
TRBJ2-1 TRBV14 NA CASSPSLLSSSYNEQFF
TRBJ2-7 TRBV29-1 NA CSVRPQGIDEQYF